The source of this T cell receptor beta chain is a study of blood T cell repertoires in COVID-19. CDR3 size: 14 residues. Looked up from germline, CDR1 is PRHDT and CDR2 is FYEKMQ (reference sequence). V was cut by 5 bases and J by 5 bases, with 15 bases left in between. Cohorts were assigned according to the clinical history that participants reported. Only one count was recorded for this clone. The assay was immunoSEQ multiplex PCR, and TCRdb's table has in-frame clones only and misses some. The sample yields about 280,000 clones, 90% seen once. The receptor was derived from a woman under 30 with acute COVID-19. Sequencing was carried out using PBMCs or T cells enriched from blood (not recorded which). The gene calls are TRBV13 and TRBJ1-1; tentative D call: TRBD1 (6 bases). In DNA form, the CDR3 reads TGTGCCAGCAGCAATGGACAGTGGGGGACTGAAGCTTTCTTT. Its protein product is CASSNGQWGTEAFF.